The rows below give T cell receptor beta chains drawn from one sample of a study of cytomegalovirus exposure and HLA in healthy donors. Libraries were prepared by immunoSEQ multiplex PCR; TCRdb keeps only in-frame clonotypes and omits some of them. The table shows over 200,000 clones, with about 81% occurring only once. Sequenced sample: PBMCs. All receptors derive from a woman in her thirties or forties in good health and CMV-seropositive. Each CDR3 is given with its conserved first and last residue. The D gene is left open where the match is weak. Clone size, where shown, is once, few, many, or a class for clones that have expanded.

J | D | size | V | DNA | CDR3
TRBJ1-1 | - | - | TRBV7-2 | TGTGCCAGCAGCCCTGGGGCCCCCACTGAAGCTTTCTTT | CASSPGAPTEAFF
TRBJ2-5 | - | - | TRBV4-2 | TGTGCCAGCAGCCGGGGGGATAGCACCCAAGAGACCCAGTACTTC | CASSRGDSTQETQYF
TRBJ2-7 | TRBD2 | - | TRBV4-2 | TGTGCCAGCAGCCAAGAGTGGACTAGCGGGAGCCTCTCCTACGAGCAGTACTTC | CASSQEWTSGSLSYEQYF
TRBJ1-1 | - | few | TRBV4-1 | TGCGCCAGCAGCCGGCGTGCGGAGCCGAACACTGAAGCTTTCTTT | CASSRRAEPNTEAFF
TRBJ1-1 | TRBD1 | few | TRBV6-5 | TGTGCCAGCAGTTATCGACAGGGCGGCACTGAAGCTTTCTTT | CASSYRQGGTEAFF
TRBJ1-5 | - | - | TRBV7-2 | TGTGCCAGCAGCCCTACTACCAATCAGCCCCAGCATTTT | CASSPTTNQPQHF
TRBJ1-1 | - | once | TRBV19 | TGTGCCAGTAGTATAGTCGGGTTACCTGAAGCTTTCTTT | CASSIVGLPEAFF
TRBJ1-2 | - | few | TRBV5-1 | TGCGCCAGCAGCTTAGAACAATCCTATGGCTACACCTTC | CASSLEQSYGYTF
TRBJ2-5 | TRBD1 | once | TRBV4-1 | TGCGCCAGCAGCCACAACAGCCTCCGGGACAGGGGGCTAAGTGGGGCCCAGTACTTC | CASSHNSLRDRGLSGAQYF
TRBJ2-3 | - | once | TRBV2 | TGTGCCAGCAGTTACACAGATACGCAGTATTTT | CASSYTDTQYF
TRBJ1-4 | TRBD1 | - | TRBV5-1 | TGCGCCAGCAGCCGGGACAGGCCGGGGGAAAAACTGTTTTTT | CASSRDRPGEKLFF
TRBJ1-2 | - | - | TRBV7-9 | TGTTCCAGCAGCTCCTACTGGTACGGCTACACCTTC | CSSSSYWYGYTF
TRBJ1-3 | - | - | TRBV19 | TGTGCCAGTAGTATTCGCGACAGGCCCGTTACCATATATTTT | CASSIRDRPVTIYF
TRBJ2-2 | - | once | TRBV6-1 | TGTGCCTCGCACCTCCGGTCGACGGGCGGGGAGCTGTTTTTT | CASHLRSTGGELFF
TRBJ2-1 | - | - | TRBV5-1 | TGCGCCAGCAGCGATCGGACGGTGGGACACAAATCCTCCTACAATGAGCAGTTCTTC | CASSDRTVGHKSSYNEQFF
TRBJ2-5 | TRBD1 | - | TRBV18 | TGTGCCAGCTCACCGATAATGACAGGGGGCGGCGAGACCCAGTACTTC | CASSPIMTGGGETQYF
TRBJ2-6 | - | - | TRBV18 | TGTGCCAGCTCCAGCTCGGGGTCCTCTGGGGCCAACGTCCTGACTTTC | CASSSSGSSGANVLTF
TRBJ2-2 | - | - | TRBV7-9 | TGTGCCAGCATCGACAAGAACACCGGGGAGCTGTTTTTT | CASIDKNTGELFF
TRBJ2-3 | - | - | TRBV7-2 | TGTGCCAGCAGCTTTGAATCGGCAGATACGCAGTATTTT | CASSFESADTQYF
TRBJ2-7 | TRBD1 | - | TRBV5-1 | TGCGCCAGCAAAGGACAGGCTTCTTCCTACGAGCAGTACTTC | CASKGQASSYEQYF
TRBJ1-5 | TRBD1 | - | TRBV30 | TGTGCCTGGAGTGTAGAGGGACAGAGCAATCAGCCCCAGCATTTT | CAWSVEGQSNQPQHF
TRBJ2-5 | TRBD2 | - | TRBV14 | TGTGCCAGCAGCCAGGGAATAGCGGGACTTCAAGAGACCCAGTACTTC | CASSQGIAGLQETQYF
TRBJ2-4 | - | - | TRBV4-2 | TGTGCCAGCAGCCAAGAGTTCACGGGGTTAGCCAAAAACATTCAGTACTTC | CASSQEFTGLAKNIQYF
TRBJ2-1 | TRBD1 | - | TRBV19 | TGTGCCAGTAGTATTGCTAGGGACAGGGGAAATGAGCAGTTCTTC | CASSIARDRGNEQFF
TRBJ1-1 | - | - | TRBV6-5 | TGTGCCAGCAGTTACTCCGATCTAGGGGTCACTGAAGCTTTCTTT | CASSYSDLGVTEAFF
TRBJ2-7 | TRBD2 | - | TRBV7-2 | TGTGCCAGCAGCGATAGCGGGGGCCCCTCATACGAGCAGTACTTC | CASSDSGGPSYEQYF
TRBJ1-1 | - | - | TRBV5-1 | TGCGCCAGCAGCCCGGACCGCTCAGGGATCACTGAAGCTTTCTTT | CASSPDRSGITEAFF
TRBJ1-2 | - | - | TRBV2 | TGTGCCAGCAGTGAACAGGGAGGCTATGGCTACACCTTC | CASSEQGGYGYTF
TRBJ1-1 | - | - | TRBV28 | TGTGCCAGCAGACCTCCTCTGAGGAACACTGAAGCTTTCTTT | CASRPPLRNTEAFF
TRBJ2-3 | - | - | TRBV30 | TGTGCCTGGACCCTTAGTACAGATACGCAGTATTTT | CAWTLSTDTQYF
TRBJ2-5 | - | once | TRBV4-1 | TGCGCCAGCAGCCAACTCGGTCGAAGAGAGACCCAGTACTTC | CASSQLGRRETQYF
TRBJ2-7 | - | - | TRBV10-3 | TGTGCCATCAGTGAAAGACCGGGGGTAGAGGGGTACGAGCAGTACTTC | CAISERPGVEGYEQYF
TRBJ2-1 | TRBD2 | few | TRBV4-1 | TGCGCCAGCAGCCCCCCTTTTGGCGGGGGATACAATGAGCAGTTCTTC | CASSPPFGGGYNEQFF
TRBJ1-5 | - | - | TRBV4-2 | TGTGCCAGCAGCCAGGCCTTAATGACAGGATCTAATCAGCCCCAGCATTTT | CASSQALMTGSNQPQHF
TRBJ1-2 | - | once | TRBV30 | TGTGCCTGGGAACTCGACAGTTTCTATGGCTACACCTTC | CAWELDSFYGYTF
TRBJ2-7 | TRBD1 | - | TRBV11-2 | TGTGCCAGCAGCTCGGGTCGGACAGGGGGCTCCTACGAGCAGTACTTC | CASSSGRTGGSYEQYF
TRBJ2-2 | - | - | TRBV14 | TGTGCCAGCAGCCATGAACTGCTGAACACCGGGGAGCTGTTTTTT | CASSHELLNTGELFF
TRBJ2-7 | TRBD1 | - | TRBV7-9 | TGTTCCAGCAGCTTAGGATCAGGGGGACGCCTCGAGCAGTACTTC | CSSSLGSGGRLEQYF
TRBJ1-6 | - | - | TRBV6-5 | TGTGCCAGCAGTTACTCGACCGGACAGATCAATTCACCCCTCCACTTT | CASSYSTGQINSPLHF
TRBJ1-2 | TRBD1 | few | TRBV10-3 | TGTGCCATCAGTGCCCCTTCAGGAGGGGGCGGTAGGTATGGCTACACCTTC | CAISAPSGGGGRYGYTF